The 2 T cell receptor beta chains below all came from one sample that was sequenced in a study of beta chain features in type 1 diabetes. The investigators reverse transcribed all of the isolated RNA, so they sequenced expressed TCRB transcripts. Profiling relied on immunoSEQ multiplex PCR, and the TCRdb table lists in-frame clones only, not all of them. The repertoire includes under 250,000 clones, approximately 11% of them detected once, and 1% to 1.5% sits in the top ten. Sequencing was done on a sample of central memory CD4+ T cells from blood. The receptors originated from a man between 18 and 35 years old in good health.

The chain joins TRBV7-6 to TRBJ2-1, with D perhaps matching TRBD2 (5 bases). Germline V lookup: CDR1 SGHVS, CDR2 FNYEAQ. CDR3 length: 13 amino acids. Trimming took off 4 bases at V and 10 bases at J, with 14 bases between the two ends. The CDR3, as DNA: TGTGCCAGCAGCTCGACCCCCGGGGTGGAGCAGTTCTTC. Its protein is CASSSTPGVEQFF. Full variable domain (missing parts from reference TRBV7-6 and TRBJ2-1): GAGVSQSPRYKVTKRGQDVALRCDPISGHVSLYWYRQALGQGPEFLTYFNYEAQQDKSGLPNDRFSAERPEGSISTLTIQRTEQRDSAMYRCASSSTPGVEQFFGPGTRLTVL.

The CDR3 sequence is CAWNGQPFEGSPLYGYTF. The CDR3 DNA follows: TGTGCCTGGAACGGCCAACCCTTTGAGGGGAGTCCCCTCTATGGCTACACCTTC. V and J are TRBV30 and TRBJ1-2, with D tentatively TRBD1 (5 bases). This CDR3 is 18 amino acids long. CDR1 and CDR2 (germline): GTSNPN, SVGIG (reference sequence). Trimming took off 4 bases at V and 4 bases at J, with 28 bases between the two ends.